The 20 T cell receptor beta chains below come from one sample, sequenced in a study of blood T cell repertoires in COVID-19 (dated by TCRdb to the early 2020s). Library method: the immunoSEQ multiplex PCR assay. This is the immuneACCESS table as TCRdb keeps it, with only in-frame sequences that have V and J called. A part of the clones is gone; compared with another copy, unresolved V genes explain less than half, and the rest is unexplained. The sample profile shows roughly 200,000 clones; 85% to 90% of them were found once. The top ten constitute 2.7% of the sample. The sample taken for sequencing was peripheral blood. These TCRs come from a man aged 40-55 years with active or convalescent COVID-19.

This rearrangement joins TRBV5-6 to TRBJ1-2, with D hard to call. The CDR3 runs 14 residues. The germline V and J ends were trimmed by 0 bases and 4 bases, with 10 bases remaining between them. Germline CDR1 reads SGHDT; CDR2 reads YYEEEE. As DNA, the CDR3 is TGTGCCAGCAGCTTGGGGTCGGGAGCCTATGGCTACACCTTC. This encodes CASSLGSGAYGYTF.

CDR3 nucleotide sequence: TGTGCCAGCAGCCACGGGGGGGCAGAGACCCAGTACTTC. This codes for CASSHGGAETQYF. V usage is TRBV12-3 or TRBV12-4 and J usage is TRBJ2-5; TRBD2 agrees at 8 bases. J gave up 4 bases and V 6 bases, and 4 bases lay outside the gene matches. The length of the CDR3 is 13 residues.

The rearrangement links TRBV30 to TRBJ1-2; 7 bases match TRBD1. Looked up from germline, CDR1 is GTSNPN and CDR2 is SVGIG (reference sequence). The CDR3 totals 13 residues. With 1 base clipped from V and 3 bases from J, the junction kept 2 bases outside the gene matches. The CDR3 nucleotides read TGTGCCTGGAGTGAACAGGGGTACTATGGCTACACCTTC. Residues: CAWSEQGYYGYTF.

The V call is TRBV4-3, the J call TRBJ1-3; 7 bases are a match to TRBD1. Looked up from germline, CDR1 is LGHNA and CDR2 is YSLEER. The CDR3 loop spans 15 amino acids. V lost 1 base, J lost 6 bases, and 6 bases stayed unmatched. CDR3 region: CASSQAQTGTNTIYF. In DNA, the CDR3 is TGCGCCAGCAGCCAAGCCCAGACAGGGACAAACACCATATATTTT.

This chain connects TRBV10-3 to TRBJ1-5; TRBD1 aligns across 7 bases. The CDR3 covers 12 residues. Trimming at V came to 6 bases and at J to 5 bases, leaving 1 base not matched to a gene. The germline V gene encodes CDR1 ENHRY and CDR2 SYGVKD. The CDR3 is CAISQGDQPQHF. CDR3 bases: TGTGCCATCAGCCAGGGGGATCAGCCCCAGCATTTT.

The chain is built from TRBV6-5 and TRBJ1-1; no clear D gene. Germline values: CDR1 MNHEY, CDR2 SVGAGI. The V gene lost 6 bases and the J gene lost 10 bases, with 15 bases spanning the gap. The CDR3 has 12 residues. As DNA, the CDR3 is TGTGCCAGCAGAAGTTTTAGTTCTGGAGCTTTCTTT. It specifies CASRSFSSGAFF.

This chain joins TRBV9 and TRBJ2-1; 8 nucleotides agree with TRBD2. CDR1 is SGDLS, CDR2 YYNGEE, per germline. This CDR3 contains 13 residues. V lost 4 bases, J lost 8 bases, and 5 bases stayed unmatched. The CDR3 nucleotides read TGTGCCAGCAGCACGGGACTAGGCGATGAGCAGTTCTTC. This gives the protein CASSTGLGDEQFF.

This clone is a singleton in its sample. The rearrangement joins TRBV30 to TRBJ2-2, with 7 positions matching TRBD1. Unmatched junction bases numbered 6, after V lost 4 bases and J lost 7 bases. Germline CDR1 GTSNPN, CDR2 SVGIG (reference sequence). There are 13 residues in the CDR3. The CDR3 bases are TGTGCCTGGACCTTTACAGGGGACGGGGAGCTGTTTTTT. It is translated as CAWTFTGDGELFF.

V is TRBV7-6 and J is TRBJ1-1; D is perhaps TRBD1 (5 bases). The length of the CDR3 is 15 residues. CDR1 and CDR2 (germline): SGHVS, FNYEAQ. The V end lost 5 bases, the J end lost 5 bases, and 18 bases lay between the germline ends. The CDR3 coding sequence is TGTGCCAGCAGCCCTAACCCAGCAGGGCCGACTGAAGCTTTCTTT. This codes for CASSPNPAGPTEAFF.

This clone has only a few counts. The gene calls are TRBV6-1 and TRBJ2-5; TRBD2 might be the D (5 bases). CDR1 is MNHNS, CDR2 SASEGT, per germline. Trimming took off 2 bases at V and 4 bases at J, with 14 bases between the two ends. This CDR3 contains 15 residues. The CDR3 coding sequence is TGTGCCAGCAGTGAACTATCGGGGTTTCTAGAGACCCAGTACTTC. It yields the protein CASSELSGFLETQYF.

The chain couples TRBV11-3 to TRBJ1-2, with 11 bases matching TRBD1. Germline V CDR1 and CDR2: SGHNT, YENEEA. V lost 8 bases, J lost 5 bases, and 7 bases stayed unmatched. The CDR3 covers 14 residues. The CDR3 nucleotides read TGTGCCAGCGGCGGACAGGGGGCGTCTTATGGCTACACCTTC. It specifies CASGGQGASYGYTF.

This clone was found once. The V gene is TRBV7-2, the J gene TRBJ1-2, with D possibly TRBD1 on 6 matching bases. This CDR3 is built from 12 residues. The germline CDR1 and CDR2 sequences are SGHTA and FQGNSA. Trimming pared 3 bases from V and 6 bases from J, leaving 8 bases between. The CDR3 DNA reads TGTGCCAGCAGCTTCGCAGGGGATGGCTACACCTTC. Its translation is CASSFAGDGYTF.

V and J are TRBV18 and TRBJ1-2, with D maybe TRBD1 (6 bases). The CDR3 is 12 residues long. Germline lookup yields CDR1 KGHSH and CDR2 LQKENI. V shed 4 bases and J shed 8 bases, with 11 bases lying between them. The CDR3 is CASSRDTEGYTF. In DNA form, the CDR3 reads TGTGCCAGCTCACGGGACACGGAGGGCTACACCTTC.

The genes are TRBV27 and TRBJ1-1; 8 nucleotides match TRBD1. Germline CDR1 and CDR2: MNHEY and SMNVEV (reference sequence). V shed 5 bases and J 4 bases; nucleotides not matched to a gene: 12. The CDR3 totals 16 residues. The CDR3 DNA sequence: TGTGCCAGCAGTAGAAACAGGGGGTATGGGAGCACTGAAGCTTTCTTT. It encodes CASSRNRGYGSTEAFF.

The chain recombines TRBV12-5 with TRBJ1-5; 7 bases are a match to TRBD1. Germline trimming cut 3 bases from V and 7 bases from J; bases unmatched to any gene: 9. The CDR3 consists of 15 residues. Germline loops: CDR1 LGHNT, CDR2 FRNRAP. Written as DNA, the CDR3 is TGTGCTAGTGGTTTTGTGACAGGGCGAGGACAGCCCCAGCATTTT. It codes for CASGFVTGRGQPQHF. Full variable domain (rest looked up from reference TRBV12-5 and TRBJ1-5): DARVTQTPRHKVTEMGQEVTMRCQPILGHNTVFWYRQTMMQGLELLAYFRNRAPLDDSGMPKDRFSAEMPDATLATLKIQPSEPRDSAVYFCASGFVTGRGQPQHFGDGTRLSIL.

This chain joins TRBV4-1 and TRBJ2-7, with D perhaps TRBD1 (7 bases). V lost 3 bases and J 2 bases, leaving 14 bases between the germline ends. Germline V gene lookup returns CDR1 MGHRA and CDR2 YSYEKL. CDR3 length equals 15 residues. The DNA of the CDR3 is TGCGCCAGCAGCCAGGAGGGACAGTCCGCCTACGAGCAGTACTTC. Its protein product is CASSQEGQSAYEQYF.

This clone appeared a single time. Here the CDR3 reads CASSEWVSGGTDTQYF. The CDR3 coding sequence is TGCGCCAGCAGTGAGTGGGTTTCCGGGGGCACAGATACGCAGTATTTT. The rearrangement links TRBV10-2 to TRBJ2-3, with D possibly TRBD2 on 5 matching bases. Germline V lookup: CDR1 WSHSY, CDR2 SAAADI. The germline V and J ends were trimmed by 1 base and 1 base, with 12 bases remaining between them. CDR3 length equals 16 residues.

The rearrangement uses TRBV27 and TRBJ2-6, with 10 positions matching TRBD1. The ends lost 10 bases at V and 3 bases at J; junction bases unmatched: 6. Germline lookup yields CDR1 MNHEY and CDR2 SMNVEV (reference sequence). The length of the CDR3 is 15 residues. The CDR3 is CATKGQGHGANVLTF. In DNA, the CDR3 is TGTGCCACCAAGGGACAGGGGCATGGGGCCAACGTCCTGACTTTC.

CDR3 nucleotide sequence: TGTGCCAGCAGCTCCCGGGACAGGGGGAATTCACCCCTCCACTTT. Protein product: CASSSRDRGNSPLHF. This chain links TRBV11-3 with TRBJ1-6, with 11 bases matching TRBD1. The V gene end was trimmed by 4 bases and the J gene end by 7 bases; junction bases not matched to a gene: 3. CDR3 length: 15 residues. In germline, CDR1 is SGHNT, CDR2 YENEEA.

The rearrangement uses TRBV11-2 and TRBJ1-2; D is perhaps TRBD1 (6 bases). The CDR3 extends over 17 amino acids. Trimming shortened V by 5 bases and J by 4 bases, and 23 bases separated the two germline ends. Germline CDR1 and CDR2: SGHAT and FQNNGV. CDR3 region: CASSPSPRGQRLYGYTF. CDR3 bases: TGTGCCAGCAGCCCTAGCCCCAGGGGCCAAAGGCTCTATGGCTACACCTTC.